The clone carrying this TCR beta chain was found a few times. The antigen remains unidentified. These data originate in a study of T cells after yellow fever vaccination. About the research overall: Fractions containing few cells were prepared with SMART-Seq v4 Ultra Low Input. General observations from the study: The study found a weaker secondary response that peaked faster, day 5 versus 15. Only a small proportion of the clonotypes turned up in both the CD4 and the CD8 compartments, likely arising from convergent recombination. Abundant clonotypes from the bulk population could contaminate FACS-sorted repertoires.

From the 5' RACE reads, TCRdb called clonotypes with MiXCR, one entry per CDR3 protein. The sample lists approximately 300,000 distinct CDR3 sequences, approximately 12% occurring once. This CDR3 is 15 amino acids long. CDR1 SGHKS and CDR2 YYEKEE come from the germline V gene (reference sequence). V was clipped by 6 bases and J by 4 bases; unmatched bases: 11. The source material was CD4+ T cells sorted from PBMCs, sampled 45 days after the yellow fever booster vaccination. The V and J genes are TRBV5-5 and TRBJ2-5, with TRBD1 matching over 8 bases. This receptor was obtained from a young man who received the YFV17D yellow fever vaccine. CDR3 coding DNA: TGTGCCAGCACCCAGATGACAGGGGTGAGAGAGACCCAGTACTTC. Protein: CASTQMTGVRETQYF.